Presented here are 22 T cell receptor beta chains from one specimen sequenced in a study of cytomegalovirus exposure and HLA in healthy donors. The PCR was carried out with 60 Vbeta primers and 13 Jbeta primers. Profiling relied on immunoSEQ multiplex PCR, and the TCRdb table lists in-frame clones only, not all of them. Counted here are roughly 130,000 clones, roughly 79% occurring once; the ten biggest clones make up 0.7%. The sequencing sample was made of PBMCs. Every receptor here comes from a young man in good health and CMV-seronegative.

The CDR3 sequence is CASSDTHPLYEQYF. The DNA for the CDR3 is TGTGCCAGCAGTGATACACATCCTCTCTACGAGCAGTACTTC. This chain connects TRBV6-4 to TRBJ2-7; D remains ambiguous. Germline values: CDR1 MRHNA, CDR2 SNTAGT. Trimming shortened V by 3 bases and J by 3 bases, and 12 bases separated the two germline ends. The CDR3 consists of 14 residues.

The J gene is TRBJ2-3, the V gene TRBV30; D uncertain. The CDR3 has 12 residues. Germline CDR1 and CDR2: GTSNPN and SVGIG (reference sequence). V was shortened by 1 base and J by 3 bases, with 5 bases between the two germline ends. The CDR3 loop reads CAWSGQTDTQYF. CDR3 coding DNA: TGTGCCTGGAGTGGACAAACAGATACGCAGTATTTT.

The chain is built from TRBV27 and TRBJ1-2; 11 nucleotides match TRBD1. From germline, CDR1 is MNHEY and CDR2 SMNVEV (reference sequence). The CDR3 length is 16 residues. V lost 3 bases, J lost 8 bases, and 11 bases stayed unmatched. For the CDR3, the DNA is TGTGCCAGCAGTTTGGGTTCCGGACAGGGGGCTTACGGCTACACCTTC. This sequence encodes CASSLGSGQGAYGYTF.

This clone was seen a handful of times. CDR3 protein: CASSEYHIFGGSSYNEQFF. For the CDR3, the DNA is TGTGCCAGCAGTGAATACCATATTTTCGGGGGTTCCTCCTACAATGAGCAGTTCTTC. The J gene is TRBJ2-1, the V gene TRBV6-1; possible D gene TRBD2, 6 bases. With 2 bases removed from V and 0 bases from J, the gap between germline ends came to 20 bases. Germline CDR1 reads MNHNS; CDR2 reads SASEGT. The CDR3 runs to 19 residues.

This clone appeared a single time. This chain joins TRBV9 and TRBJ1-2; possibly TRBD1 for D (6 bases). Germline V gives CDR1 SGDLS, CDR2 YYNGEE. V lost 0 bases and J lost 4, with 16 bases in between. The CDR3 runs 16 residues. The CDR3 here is CASSVGVPGDFYGYTF. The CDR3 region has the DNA TGTGCCAGCAGCGTAGGAGTCCCAGGGGATTTCTATGGCTACACCTTC.

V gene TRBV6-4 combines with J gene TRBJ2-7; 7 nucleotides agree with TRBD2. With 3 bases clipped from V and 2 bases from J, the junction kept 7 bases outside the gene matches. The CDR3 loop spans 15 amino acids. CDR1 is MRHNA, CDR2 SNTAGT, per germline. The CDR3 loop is CASSEWEGPTYEQYF. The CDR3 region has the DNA TGTGCCAGCAGTGAATGGGAGGGCCCGACCTACGAGCAGTACTTC.

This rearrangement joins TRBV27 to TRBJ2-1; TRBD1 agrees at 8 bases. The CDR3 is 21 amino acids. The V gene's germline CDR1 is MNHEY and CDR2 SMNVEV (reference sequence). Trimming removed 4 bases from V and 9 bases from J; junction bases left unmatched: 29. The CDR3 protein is CASSWGSGLYGQGLPWGEQFF. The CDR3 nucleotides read TGTGCCAGCAGTTGGGGCTCGGGCCTTTACGGACAGGGCCTCCCATGGGGTGAGCAGTTCTTC.

As DNA, the CDR3 is TGTGCCAGCAGCGACAGAAACAATTCACCCCTCCACTTT. This codes for CASSDRNNSPLHF. The chain has TRBV5-5 and TRBJ1-6, with D tentatively TRBD1 (5 bases). The CDR3 is made up of 13 amino acids. V lost 4 bases, J lost 7 bases, and 9 bases lay in between. Germline lookup yields CDR1 SGHKS and CDR2 YYEKEE (reference sequence).

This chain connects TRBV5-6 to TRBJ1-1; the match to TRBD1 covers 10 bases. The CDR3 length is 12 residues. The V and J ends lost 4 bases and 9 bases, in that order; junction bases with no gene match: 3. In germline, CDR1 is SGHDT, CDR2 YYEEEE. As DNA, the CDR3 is TGTGCCAGCAGCGACAGGGGGCTGAAAGCTTTCTTT. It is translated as CASSDRGLKAFF.

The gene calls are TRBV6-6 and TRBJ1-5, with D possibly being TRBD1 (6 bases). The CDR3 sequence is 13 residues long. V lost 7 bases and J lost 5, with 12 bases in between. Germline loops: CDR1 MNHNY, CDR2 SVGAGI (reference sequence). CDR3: CASTTGQHQPQHF. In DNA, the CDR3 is TGTGCCAGCACCACAGGACAGCATCAGCCCCAGCATTTT.

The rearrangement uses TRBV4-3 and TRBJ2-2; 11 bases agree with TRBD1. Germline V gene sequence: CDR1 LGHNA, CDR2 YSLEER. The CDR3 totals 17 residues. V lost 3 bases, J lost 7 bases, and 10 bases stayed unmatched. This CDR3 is CASSQNVGQGAFGELFF. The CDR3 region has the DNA TGCGCCAGCAGCCAGAATGTTGGACAGGGGGCGTTCGGGGAGCTGTTTTTT.

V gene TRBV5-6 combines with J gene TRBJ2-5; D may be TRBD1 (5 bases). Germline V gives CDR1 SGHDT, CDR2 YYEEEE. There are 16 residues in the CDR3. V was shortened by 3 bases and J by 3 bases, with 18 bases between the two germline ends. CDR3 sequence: CASSSAKGWKEETQYF. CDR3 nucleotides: TGTGCCAGCAGCTCAGCTAAGGGGTGGAAAGAAGAGACCCAGTACTTC.

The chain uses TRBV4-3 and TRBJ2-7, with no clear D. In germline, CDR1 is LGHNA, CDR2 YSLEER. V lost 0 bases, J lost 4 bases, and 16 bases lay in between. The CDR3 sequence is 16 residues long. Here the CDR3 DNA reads TGCGCCAGCAGCCAAGATATCCCTCCGCGAGCTTACGAGCAGTACTTC. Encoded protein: CASSQDIPPRAYEQYF.

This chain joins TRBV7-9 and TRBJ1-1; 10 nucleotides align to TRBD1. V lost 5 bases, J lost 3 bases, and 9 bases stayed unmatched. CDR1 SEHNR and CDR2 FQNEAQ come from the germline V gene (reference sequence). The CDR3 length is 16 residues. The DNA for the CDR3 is TGTGCCAGCAGCCGCGCCGGGACAGGGGCTGACACTGAAGCTTTCTTT. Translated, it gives CASSRAGTGADTEAFF.

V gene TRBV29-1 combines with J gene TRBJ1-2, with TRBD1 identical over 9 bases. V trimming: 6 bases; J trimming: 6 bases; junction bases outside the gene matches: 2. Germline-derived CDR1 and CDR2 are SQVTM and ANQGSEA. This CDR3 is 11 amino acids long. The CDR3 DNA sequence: TGCAGCGTCGGGACAGGGAATGGCTACACCTTC. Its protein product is CSVGTGNGYTF. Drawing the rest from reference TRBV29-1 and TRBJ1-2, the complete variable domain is SAVISQKPSRDICQRGTSLTIQCQVDSQVTMMFWYRQQPGQSLTLIATANQGSEATYESGFVIDKFPISRPNLTFSTLTVSNMSPEDSSIYLCSVGTGNGYTFGSGTRLTVV.

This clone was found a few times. This CDR3 is CASSKQGLGNQPQHF. As DNA, the CDR3 is TGTGCCAGCAGTAAACAGGGTCTTGGCAATCAGCCCCAGCATTTT. The chain has TRBV27 and TRBJ1-5, with D possibly TRBD1 on 6 matching bases. The CDR3 is 15 residues long. Germline CDR1 is MNHEY and CDR2 is SMNVEV (reference sequence). Between the trimmed V and J ends, which lost 5 bases and 2 bases, there was a span of 13 bases.

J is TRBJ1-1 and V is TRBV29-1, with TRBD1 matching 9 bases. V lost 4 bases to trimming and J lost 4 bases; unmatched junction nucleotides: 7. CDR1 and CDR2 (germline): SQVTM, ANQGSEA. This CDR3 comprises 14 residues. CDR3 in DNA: TGCAGCGTTGCCCCCGGGACAGGGTTCACTGAAGCTTTCTTT. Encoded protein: CSVAPGTGFTEAFF.

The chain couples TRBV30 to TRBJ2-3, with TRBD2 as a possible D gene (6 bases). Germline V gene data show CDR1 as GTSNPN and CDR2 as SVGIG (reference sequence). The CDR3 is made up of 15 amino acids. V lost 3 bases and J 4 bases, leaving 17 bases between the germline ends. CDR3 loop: CAWSPPGLPADTQYF. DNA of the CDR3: TGTGCCTGGAGCCCCCCGGGACTCCCAGCAGATACGCAGTATTTT.

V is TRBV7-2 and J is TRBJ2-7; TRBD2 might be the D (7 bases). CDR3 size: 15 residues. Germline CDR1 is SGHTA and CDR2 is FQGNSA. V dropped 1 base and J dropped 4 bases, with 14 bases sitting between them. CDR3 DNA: TGTGCCAGCAGCTTAGAGGGAGGGGGATTATACGAGCAGTACTTC. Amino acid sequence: CASSLEGGGLYEQYF.

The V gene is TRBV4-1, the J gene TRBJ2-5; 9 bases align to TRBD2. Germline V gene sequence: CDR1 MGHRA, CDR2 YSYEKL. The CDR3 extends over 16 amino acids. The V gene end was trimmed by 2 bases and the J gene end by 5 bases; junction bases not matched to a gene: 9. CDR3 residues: CASSQLGAGGSETQYF. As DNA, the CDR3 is TGCGCCAGCAGCCAATTAGGAGCGGGGGGATCTGAGACCCAGTACTTC.

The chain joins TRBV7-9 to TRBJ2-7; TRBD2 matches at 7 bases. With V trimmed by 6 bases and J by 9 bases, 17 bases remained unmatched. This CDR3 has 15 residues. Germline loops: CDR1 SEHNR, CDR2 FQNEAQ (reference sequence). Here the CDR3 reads CASSYSGGSGSGQYF. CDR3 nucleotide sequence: TGTGCCAGCAGTTATTCGGGGGGATCAGGTAGCGGGCAGTACTTC.

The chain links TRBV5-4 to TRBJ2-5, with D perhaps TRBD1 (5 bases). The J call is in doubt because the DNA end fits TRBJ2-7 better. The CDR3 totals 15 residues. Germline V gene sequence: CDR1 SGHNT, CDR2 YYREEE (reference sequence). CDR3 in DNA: TGTGCCAGCAGCCATATACAGACAGTAAACTACGAGCAGTACTTC. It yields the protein CASSHIQTVNYEQYF.